This T cell receptor (beta chain) was found in a study of T cells after somatic rescue of genetic block. Using immunoSEQ multiplex PCR, the repertoire was profiled, and TCRdb retains in-frame clones only, with some absent. The data show fewer than 150,000 clones, under 95% seen once. Source material: peripheral blood mononuclear cells (PBMCs). This clonotype was obtained from a woman between 18 and 30 years old.

The CDR3 reads CASSETGNYNQPQHF. DNA of the CDR3: TGTGCCAGCAGTGAAACAGGGAATTACAATCAGCCCCAGCATTTT. The chain links TRBV6-1 to TRBJ1-5, with D maybe TRBD1 (6 bases). This CDR3 is built from 15 residues. Germline V gene sequence: CDR1 MNHNS, CDR2 SASEGT. V lost 2 bases and J lost 3, with 11 bases in between.